This T cell receptor (beta chain) was sequenced during a study of blood T cell repertoires in COVID-19. Per the study methods: Estimates of nucleated cell counts were drawn from the amplification of reference gene primers. Repertoires were generated with immunoSEQ multiplex PCR, while TCRdb's copy carries only in-frame clones and drops some. From that table come the V and J calls and clone size; the DNA was used to work out D and trimming. The sample carries approximately 50,000 clones, around 88% recorded once. The CDR3 runs 15 residues. CDR1 is GTSNPN and CDR2 is SVGIG in the germline V gene (reference sequence). Deletions cut 0 bases from V and 0 bases from J, with 11 bases between.

The sample comprised peripheral blood. This sequence was found in a woman of 80 years or more with acute or convalescent COVID-19. The chain employs TRBV30 and TRBJ1-2; a possible D gene is TRBD1 (6 bases). In DNA form, the CDR3 reads TGTGCCTGGAGTGTACAGGGTGCAACTAACTATGGCTACACCTTC. It codes for CAWSVQGATNYGYTF.